This T cell receptor (beta chain) emerged from a study of response to subunit inactivated influenza vaccine. Study-level points and caveats: The authors suggested that every seasonal influenza vaccination recruits few new T cells.

Between the trimmed V and J ends, which lost 1 base and 6 bases, there was a span of 16 bases. CDR1 and CDR2 (germline): MGHRA, YSYEKL. This CDR3 is built from 17 residues. In TCRdb, the RT-PCR reads were re-called with MiXCR into one record per CDR3 protein. This table holds around 200,000 distinct CDR3 sequences, around 15% found once. Notes on this clonotype: No antigen is known for it.

The receptor comes from a man between 50 and 59 years old who received an inactivated influenza vaccine. The sequences come from CD8+ T cells sorted from PBMCs, collected about 5 days after vaccination. The chain has TRBV4-1 and TRBJ1-6; the D is unclear. CDR3 sequence: CASSQAPMGSPNSPLHF. The CDR3 nucleotides read TGCGCCAGCAGCCAAGCTCCGATGGGAAGCCCTAATTCACCCCTCCACTTT.